Below, one TCR beta chain is given with its context. Antigen unknown. The V gene's germline CDR1 is SGHTS and CDR2 YDEGEE. CDR3 length equals 14 residues. V gave up 5 bases and J gave up 7 bases; unmatched junction bases: 11. Only in-frame clones appear in the TCRdb table, and some are missing; sequencing was by immunoSEQ multiplex PCR. The repertoire holds 140,000 to 150,000 clones, with over 80% as singletons. This record comes from a study of cytomegalovirus exposure and HLA in healthy donors. Study findings and constraints: Around 160 TCR beta chains were listed as cytomegalovirus-associated.

The sample taken for sequencing was PBMCs. This chain uses TRBV5-8 with TRBJ2-7; 8 bases match TRBD2. This sequence was found in a man between 18 and 29 years old in good health and CMV-seropositive. The CDR3 sequence: CASSFVAGGKEQYF. Here the CDR3 DNA reads TGTGCCAGCAGTTTCGTGGCGGGAGGCAAAGAGCAGTACTTC.